What follows are 13 T cell receptor beta chains derived from one specimen sequenced in a study of beta chain features in type 1 diabetes. Which antigens these TCRs recognize remains unknown. Expressed TCRB transcripts were sequenced after all isolated RNA was converted to cDNA. Sequenced by immunoSEQ multiplex PCR; TCRdb stores in-frame clones only, minus some. The data show some 150,000 clones, with more than 10% seen just once and around 1.4% held by the top ten. The study's findings and limits: Patients with Type 1 diabetes showed moderately but significantly shorter TCRB CDR3s in all four CD4+ subsets.

The sample comprised central memory CD4+ T cells from blood. The receptors were gathered from a man younger than 30 with type 1 diabetes.

The table lists this clone with a few counts. Other DNA variants within this sample encode the same CDR3. J is TRBJ2-7 and V is TRBV7-9, with D hard to call. Trimming shortened V by 2 bases and J by 4 bases, and 3 bases separated the two germline ends. The CDR3 runs 11 residues. Germline V gives CDR1 SEHNR, CDR2 FQNEAQ (reference sequence). CDR3 coding DNA: TGTGCCAGCAGCTTAAGTTACGAGCAGTACTTC. It is translated as CASSLSYEQYF.

This clone was counted only a few times. The rearrangement uses TRBV7-2 and TRBJ1-2, with D unclear. The CDR3 length is 12 residues. Trimming pared 5 bases from V and 1 base from J, leaving 5 bases between. Germline CDR1 reads SGHTA; CDR2 reads FQGNSA. The DNA of the CDR3 is TGTGCCAGCAGCCAACTTAACTATGGCTACACCTTC. This translates into CASSQLNYGYTF.

This clone was seen a handful of times. The V gene is TRBV5-5, the J gene TRBJ1-1; D not certain. The CDR3 runs 13 residues. Germline V gene sequence: CDR1 SGHKS, CDR2 YYEKEE (reference sequence). The V end lost 0 bases, the J end lost 3 bases, and 6 bases lay between the germline ends. The CDR3 loop reads CASSLDRYTEAFF. The CDR3 DNA follows: TGTGCCAGCAGCTTGGACCGATACACTGAAGCTTTCTTT.

The chain is built from TRBV10-3 and TRBJ2-3; maybe TRBD2 (6 bases). The CDR3 length is 14 residues. V lost 4 bases and J 2 bases, leaving 10 bases between the germline ends. Germline CDR1 ENHRY, CDR2 SYGVKD. The CDR3 bases are TGTGCCATCAGTGGTAGCGGTTACACAGATACGCAGTATTTT. Encoded protein: CAISGSGYTDTQYF.

This clone was seen only a few times. This sequence joins TRBV27 and TRBJ2-2; D is ambiguous. The CDR3 spans 14 residues. CDR1 is MNHEY and CDR2 is SMNVEV in the germline V gene (reference sequence). Trimming pared 2 bases from V and 6 bases from J, leaving 10 bases between. CDR3 sequence: CASSLKGSPGELFF. The CDR3 DNA reads TGTGCCAGCAGTTTAAAAGGCAGCCCCGGGGAGCTGTTTTTT.

J is TRBJ2-7 and V is TRBV10-1, with 7 positions matching TRBD1. V was pared by 1 base and J by 4 bases, with 4 bases of the junction left unmatched. This CDR3 is built from 14 residues. Germline CDR1 WNHNN, CDR2 SYGVQD (reference sequence). This CDR3 is CASSEYRGPYEQYF. CDR3 nucleotides: TGCGCCAGCAGTGAGTACAGGGGTCCTTACGAGCAGTACTTC.

This clone was seen a few times. The chain combines TRBV4-2 with TRBJ2-4; a weak D match, TRBD2 (6 bases). V was trimmed by 0 bases and J by 0 bases, leaving 12 bases between them. The germline V gene encodes CDR1 LGHNA and CDR2 YNFKEQ. CDR3 length: 17 residues. CDR3 DNA sequence: TGTGCCAGCAGCCAAGAAGGAGGGGCCTTAGCCAAAAACATTCAGTACTTC. Its protein is CASSQEGGALAKNIQYF.

This chain connects TRBV5-1 to TRBJ1-1, with 7 bases that match TRBD1. Per germline, CDR1 SGHRS and CDR2 YFSETQ. V lost 5 bases and J lost 6; bases outside the gene matches: 13. The CDR3 is 15 residues long. The CDR3 is CASRRTSDREAEAFF. The CDR3 region has the DNA TGCGCCAGCAGGCGTACCTCAGACAGGGAAGCTGAAGCTTTCTTT.

The chain links TRBV7-9 to TRBJ1-6, with TRBD1 matching 7 bases. J was trimmed by 7 bases and V by 5 bases; bases with no gene match: 2. CDR1 and CDR2 (germline): SEHNR, FQNEAQ (reference sequence). CDR3 length: 13 residues. Written as DNA, the CDR3 is TGTGCCAGCAGCCGGGACAGCAATTCACCCCTCCACTTT. This encodes CASSRDSNSPLHF.

This clone was counted only a few times. The V call is TRBV29-1, the J call TRBJ1-1; 10 nucleotides align to TRBD1. CDR1 is SQVTM and CDR2 is ANQGSEA in the germline V gene. With 4 bases clipped from V and 5 bases from J, the junction kept 4 bases outside the gene matches. The CDR3 contains 13 residues. CDR3 sequence: CSVGGQGWTEAFF. As DNA, the CDR3 is TGCAGCGTTGGGGGACAGGGGTGGACTGAAGCTTTCTTT.

The chain has TRBV28 and TRBJ1-2; unclear D gene. The CDR3 sequence is 12 residues long. From germline, CDR1 is MDHEN and CDR2 SYDVKM. The germline V and J ends were trimmed by 4 bases and 3 bases, with 6 bases remaining between them. The DNA for the CDR3 is TGTGCCAGCAGTTCCTCGGACTATGGCTACACCTTC. Protein: CASSSSDYGYTF.

The sample holds a few counts of this clone. The chain links TRBV2 to TRBJ1-1; a possible D gene is TRBD1 (6 bases). The CDR3 runs 13 residues. The V end was cut by 6 bases, the J end by 1 base, with 9 bases between. Germline lookup yields CDR1 SNHLY and CDR2 FYNNEI. CDR3 nucleotides: TGTGCCAGCAGCGCGACAGGGAACACTGAAGCTTTCTTT. Residues: CASSATGNTEAFF.

This clone was seen more than once but under ten times. The rearrangement joins TRBV15 to TRBJ2-3; perhaps TRBD1 as D (6 bases). Germline lookup yields CDR1 LNHNV and CDR2 YYDKDF (reference sequence). The V and J ends lost 7 bases and 1 base respectively, with 18 bases between them. The CDR3 runs to 16 residues. The CDR3 DNA reads as TGTGCCACCACGGATGGGACAACCTCTGGCACAGATACGCAGTATTTT. Encoded protein: CATTDGTTSGTDTQYF.